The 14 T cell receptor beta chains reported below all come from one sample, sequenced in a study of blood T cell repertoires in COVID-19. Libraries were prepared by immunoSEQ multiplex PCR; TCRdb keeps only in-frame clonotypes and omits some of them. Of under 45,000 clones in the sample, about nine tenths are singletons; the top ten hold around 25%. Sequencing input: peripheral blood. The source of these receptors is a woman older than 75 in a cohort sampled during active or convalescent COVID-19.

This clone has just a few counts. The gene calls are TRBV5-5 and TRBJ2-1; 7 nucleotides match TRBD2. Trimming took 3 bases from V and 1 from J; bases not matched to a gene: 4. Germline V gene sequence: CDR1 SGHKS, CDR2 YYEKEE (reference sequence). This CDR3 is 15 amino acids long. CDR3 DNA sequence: TGTGCCAGCAGCTCCGCGGGAGAGTCCTACAATGAGCAGTTCTTC. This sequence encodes CASSSAGESYNEQFF.

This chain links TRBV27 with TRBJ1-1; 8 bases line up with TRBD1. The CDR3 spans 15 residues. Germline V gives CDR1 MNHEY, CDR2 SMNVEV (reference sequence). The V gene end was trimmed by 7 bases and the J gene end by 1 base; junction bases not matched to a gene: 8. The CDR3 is CASTGAGTGNTEAFF. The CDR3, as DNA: TGTGCCAGCACTGGTGCCGGGACAGGGAACACTGAAGCTTTCTTT.

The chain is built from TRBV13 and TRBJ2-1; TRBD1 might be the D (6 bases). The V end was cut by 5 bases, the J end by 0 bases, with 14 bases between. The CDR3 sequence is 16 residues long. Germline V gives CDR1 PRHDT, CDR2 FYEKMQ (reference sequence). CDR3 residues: CASSDKQGTSYNEQFF. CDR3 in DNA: TGTGCCAGCAGCGATAAACAGGGAACCTCCTACAATGAGCAGTTCTTC.

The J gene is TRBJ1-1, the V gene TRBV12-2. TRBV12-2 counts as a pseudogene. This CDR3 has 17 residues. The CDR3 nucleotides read TGTGCAAGTCGCTTAGCGGCCGACTCCCGGATTGGCACTGAAGCTTTCTTT. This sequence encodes CASRLAADSRIGTEAFF.

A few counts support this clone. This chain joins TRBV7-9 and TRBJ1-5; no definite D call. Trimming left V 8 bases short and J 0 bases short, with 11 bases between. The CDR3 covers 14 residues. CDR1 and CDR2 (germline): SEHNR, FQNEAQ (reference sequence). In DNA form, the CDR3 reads TGTGCCAGCTCAGAAACAAATAGCAATCAGCCCCAGCATTTT. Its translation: CASSETNSNQPQHF.

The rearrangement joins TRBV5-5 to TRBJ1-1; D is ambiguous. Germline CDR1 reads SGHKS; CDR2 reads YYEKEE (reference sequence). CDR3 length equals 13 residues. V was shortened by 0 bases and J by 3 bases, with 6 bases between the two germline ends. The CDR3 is CASSLEQYTEAFF. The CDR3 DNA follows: TGTGCCAGCAGCTTGGAACAGTACACTGAAGCTTTCTTT.

This CDR3 reads CASSQGGGGFYGYTF. The CDR3 DNA is TGCGCCAGCAGCCAAGGCGGGGGGGGCTTCTATGGCTACACCTTC. The chain uses TRBV4-3 and TRBJ1-2; tentatively, D is TRBD1 (6 bases). The length of the CDR3 is 15 residues. Per the germline V gene, CDR1 is LGHNA and CDR2 is YSLEER. Trimming stripped 1 base from V and 4 bases from J, with 13 bases between.

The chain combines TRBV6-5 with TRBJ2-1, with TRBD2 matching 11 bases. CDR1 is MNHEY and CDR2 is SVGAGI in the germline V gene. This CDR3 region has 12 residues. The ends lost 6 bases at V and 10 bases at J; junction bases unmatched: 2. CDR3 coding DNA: TGTGCCAGCAGGTTAGCGGGGGGGGAGCAGTTCTTC. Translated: CASRLAGGEQFF.

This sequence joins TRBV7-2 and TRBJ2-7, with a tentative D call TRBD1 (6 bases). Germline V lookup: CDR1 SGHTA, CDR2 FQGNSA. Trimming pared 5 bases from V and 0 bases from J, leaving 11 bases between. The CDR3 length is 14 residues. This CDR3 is CASSPDRISYEQYF. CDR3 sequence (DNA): TGTGCCAGCAGCCCGGACAGAATCTCCTACGAGCAGTACTTC.

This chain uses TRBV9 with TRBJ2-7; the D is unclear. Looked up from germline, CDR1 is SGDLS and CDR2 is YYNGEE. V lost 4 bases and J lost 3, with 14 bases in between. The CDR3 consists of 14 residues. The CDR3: CASSPSVARYEQYF. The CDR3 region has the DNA TGTGCCAGCAGCCCCAGTGTCGCCCGCTACGAGCAGTACTTC.

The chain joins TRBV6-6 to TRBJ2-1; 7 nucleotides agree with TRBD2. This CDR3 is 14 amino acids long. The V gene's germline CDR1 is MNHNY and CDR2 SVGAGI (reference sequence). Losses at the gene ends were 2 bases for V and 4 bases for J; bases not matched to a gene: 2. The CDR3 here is CASSYAGLYNEQFF. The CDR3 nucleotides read TGTGCCAGCAGTTACGCGGGACTATACAATGAGCAGTTCTTC.

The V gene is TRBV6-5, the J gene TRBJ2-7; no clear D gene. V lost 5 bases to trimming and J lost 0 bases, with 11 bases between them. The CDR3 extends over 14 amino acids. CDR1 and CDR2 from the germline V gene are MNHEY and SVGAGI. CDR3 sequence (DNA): TGTGCCAGCAGTCCCCGGTTGAGCTCCTACGAGCAGTACTTC. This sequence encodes CASSPRLSSYEQYF.

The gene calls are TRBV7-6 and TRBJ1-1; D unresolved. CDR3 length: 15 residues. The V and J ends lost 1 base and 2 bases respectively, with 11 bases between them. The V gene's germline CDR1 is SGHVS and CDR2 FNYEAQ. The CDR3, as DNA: TGTGCCAGCAGCTTAGTCGATTCAGGTAACACTGAAGCTTTCTTT. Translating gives CASSLVDSGNTEAFF.

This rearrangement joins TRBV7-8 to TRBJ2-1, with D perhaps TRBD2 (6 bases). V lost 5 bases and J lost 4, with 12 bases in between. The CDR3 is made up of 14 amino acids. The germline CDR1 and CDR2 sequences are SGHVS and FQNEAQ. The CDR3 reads CASSRAGLYNEQFF. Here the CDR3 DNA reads TGTGCCAGCAGCCGAGCGGGCCTTTACAATGAGCAGTTCTTC.